A selection of T cell receptor beta chains follows, all from one sample in a study of spatial heterogeneity in lung cancer. TCRdb fed the 5' RACE reads into MiXCR, producing one record per CDR3 protein. The top ten clones hold around 5.9% of a sample with about 85,000 distinct CDR3 sequences, under 25% of them seen once. This specimen was PBMCs, taken at surgery. Source of these receptors: a male donor with early-stage non-small cell lung cancer. The CDR3 runs from the conserved cysteine through the conserved F or W. The D gene is left open where the match is weak. For some rows the clone size is stated as once, few or many, or as a class when expanded; others skip it.

TRBV18	TRBJ1-5	few	.	15	CASSPDGGSDQPQHF	TGTGCCAGCTCACCCGACGGGGGGAGCGATCAGCCCCAGCATTTT
TRBV12-3/TRBV12-4	TRBJ1-2	.	TRBD1	14	CASRDNRGLEGYTF	TGTGCCAGCAGAGATAACAGGGGGCTCGAGGGCTACACCTTC
TRBV4-3	TRBJ2-5	few	.	15	CASSQYRGGQETQYF	TGCGCCAGCAGCCAATACAGGGGGGGCCAAGAGACCCAGTACTTC
TRBV29-1	TRBJ1-1	few	TRBD1	10	CSADRVEAFF	TGCAGCGCCGACAGGGTTGAAGCTTTCTTT
TRBV6-5	TRBJ1-1	.	.	14	CASSYRQRNTEAFF	TGTGCCAGCAGTTACCGGCAGAGGAACACTGAAGCTTTCTTT
TRBV28	TRBJ2-7	.	.	14	CASSFGTTSYEQYF	TGTGCCAGCAGTTTTGGGACGACCTCCTACGAGCAGTACTTC
TRBV12-3/TRBV12-4	TRBJ1-5	.	.	15	CASSSQEGFNQPQHF	TGTGCCAGCAGTTCCCAGGAGGGCTTCAATCAGCCCCAGCATTTT
TRBV12-3/TRBV12-4	TRBJ2-5	.	.	15	CASSLSRRVQETQYF	TGTGCCAGCAGTTTAAGTAGGCGGGTCCAAGAGACCCAGTACTTC
TRBV20-1	TRBJ2-7	few	TRBD1	13	CSARGDSPYEQYF	TGCAGTGCTAGAGGGGACAGCCCCTACGAGCAGTACTTC
TRBV9	TRBJ1-1	.	.	15	CASSEGGPLNTEAFF	TGTGCCAGCAGCGAAGGGGGTCCGTTGAACACTGAAGCTTTCTTT
TRBV4-3	TRBJ1-5	many	TRBD1	14	CASSQDTGDQPQHF	TGCGCCAGCAGCCAAGATACAGGGGACCAGCCCCAGCATTTT
TRBV5-1	TRBJ2-6	many	.	18	CASSRGGGSPPGANVLTF	TGCGCCAGCAGCCGTGGGGGCGGGTCCCCACCTGGGGCCAACGTCCTGACTTTC
TRBV28	TRBJ2-5	.	.	14	CASRNQGKQETQYF	TGTGCCAGCAGGAATCAGGGAAAGCAAGAGACCCAGTACTTC
TRBV29-1	TRBJ2-3	few	.	13	CSVDIGGGNTQYF	TGCAGCGTTGATATAGGGGGCGGGAATACGCAGTATTTT
TRBV5-5	TRBJ1-1	.	.	13	CASSTSVRTEAFF	TGTGCCAGCAGCACGAGCGTCCGGACTGAAGCTTTCTTT
TRBV10-3	TRBJ2-3	.	TRBD2	14	CAVTSGSSTDTQYF	TGTGCCGTGACTAGCGGGAGTAGCACAGATACGCAGTATTTT
TRBV7-9	TRBJ1-1	.	.	14	CASSAPPGRPEAFF	TGTGCCAGCAGCGCCCCTCCCGGCCGTCCTGAAGCTTTCTTT